Below are 22 T cell receptor beta chains sequenced from a single sample in a study of T cell changes during pregnancy in multiple sclerosis. The table came from immunoSEQ multiplex PCR; TCRdb's copy has only in-frame clones and leaves some out. This table has under 25,000 clones, around nine tenths appearing once. The sample in question was CD8+ T cells from peripheral blood mononuclear cells, obtained in the first trimester of pregnancy. These TCRs come from a female donor in good health, enrolled as a control in a pregnancy study.

The chain combines TRBV28 with TRBJ2-7, with TRBD1 matching over 8 bases. The V gene end was trimmed by 2 bases and the J gene end by 2 bases; junction bases not matched to a gene: 11. The CDR3 spans 17 residues. Germline assignment: CDR1 MDHEN and CDR2 SYDVKM. In DNA, the CDR3 is TGTGCCAGCAGTTTAAGGAACGGACAGGGCCCTCCCTACGAGCAGTACTTC. This translates into CASSLRNGQGPPYEQYF.

The chain recombines TRBV5-6 with TRBJ2-5, with D possibly being TRBD2 (6 bases). Trimming pared 4 bases from V and 2 bases from J, leaving 18 bases between. Germline loops: CDR1 SGHDT, CDR2 YYEEEE. The CDR3 has 16 residues. For the CDR3, the DNA is TGTGCCAGCAGCCCGGTCGGAGGGATGGGACAAGAGACCCAGTACTTC. Protein: CASSPVGGMGQETQYF. Full variable domain (remainder filled in from reference TRBV5-6 and TRBJ2-5): DAGVTQSPTHLIKTRGQQVTLRCSPKSGHDTVSWYQQALGQGPQFIFQYYEEEERQRGNFPDRFSGHQFPNYSSELNVNALLLGDSALYLCASSPVGGMGQETQYFGPGTRLLVL.

This clone is medium-sized. V gene TRBV29-1 combines with J gene TRBJ1-1, with D perhaps matching TRBD1 (5 bases). Germline V gene data show CDR1 as SQVTM and CDR2 as ANQGSEA. The CDR3 runs to 14 residues. V was pared by 4 bases and J by 1 base, with 13 bases between. The CDR3 region is CSVVVADRNTEAFF. The CDR3 DNA is TGCAGCGTTGTCGTGGCAGACAGGAACACTGAAGCTTTCTTT.

The chain carries TRBV19 and TRBJ2-7; no reliable D call. CDR1 is LNHDA and CDR2 is SQIVND in the germline V gene (reference sequence). CDR3 length: 14 residues. V lost 5 bases and J lost 3, with 14 bases in between. CDR3 bases: TGTGCCAGTAGTCCCTCCGGGTCCATCTACGAGCAGTACTTC. Its translation is CASSPSGSIYEQYF.

The chain combines TRBV7-2 with TRBJ2-1; TRBD2 might be the D (5 bases). CDR3 length: 14 residues. V was trimmed by 4 bases and J by 6 bases, leaving 13 bases between them. The germline V gene encodes CDR1 SGHTA and CDR2 FQGNSA. Here the CDR3 DNA reads TGTGCCAGCAGCTCTAGGGAGCGAGCCAATGAGCAGTTCTTC. This encodes CASSSRERANEQFF.

This clone was counted a few times. The chain carries TRBV7-9 and TRBJ2-7, with 11 bases identical to TRBD1. The germline V gene has CDR1 SEHNR and CDR2 FQNEAQ (reference sequence). This CDR3 is built from 17 residues. After removal of 6 bases from V and 2 bases from J, the junction contained 12 bases not matched to a gene. CDR3 region: CASSTNVGTGGAYEQYF. CDR3 nucleotide sequence: TGTGCCAGCAGTACCAACGTCGGGACAGGGGGGGCCTACGAGCAGTACTTC. The variable domain in full, completed from reference TRBV7-9 and TRBJ2-7, reads DTGVSQNPRHKITKRGQNVTFRCDPISEHNRLYWYRQTLGQGPEFLTYFQNEAQLEKSRLLSDRFSAERPKGSFSTLEIQRTEQGDSAMYLCASSTNVGTGGAYEQYFGPGTRLTVT.

The chain recombines TRBV7-9 with TRBJ2-3; 8 bases line up with TRBD1. The CDR3 length is 13 residues. CDR1 is SEHNR and CDR2 is FQNEAQ in the germline V gene (reference sequence). V gave up 9 bases and J gave up 3 bases; unmatched junction bases: 5. The CDR3 sequence is CASRTGSTDTQYF. CDR3 DNA: TGTGCCAGTAGGACAGGGAGTACAGATACGCAGTATTTT.

Remarks on this clone: This likely stems from a read error, as it lies one base from a far larger clone. Other DNA sequences from this sample encode an identical CDR3 as well. The chain couples TRBV7-2 to TRBJ2-7; D possibly corresponds to TRBD2 (6 bases). V lost 5 bases to trimming and J lost 0 bases, with 14 bases between them. Germline V gives CDR1 SGHTA, CDR2 FQGNSA. This CDR3 is 15 amino acids long. CDR3 protein: CASSQVADYSYEQYF. The CDR3 coding sequence is TGTGCCAGCAGCCAAGTAGCGGACTACTCCTACGAGCAGTACTTC.

The chain is built from TRBV28 and TRBJ1-1, with D perhaps TRBD1 (5 bases). Germline assignment: CDR1 MDHEN and CDR2 SYDVKM. The CDR3 has 14 residues. The V end was cut by 1 base, the J end by 3 bases, with 9 bases between. This CDR3 reads CASSLLGGDTEAFF. The DNA of the CDR3 is TGTGCCAGCAGTTTATTGGGGGGGGACACTGAAGCTTTCTTT.

The CDR3 region is CASSQATAYGYTF. The CDR3 DNA follows: TGTGCCAGCAGCCAAGCTACAGCTTATGGCTACACCTTC. The chain links TRBV4-2 to TRBJ1-2; the D is unclear. Trimming took 1 base from V and 5 from J, leaving 8 bases between them. There are 13 residues in the CDR3. The germline gives CDR1 LGHNA, CDR2 YNFKEQ.

This chain links TRBV7-2 with TRBJ2-1, with 11 bases fitting TRBD2. V was clipped by 3 bases and J by 7 bases; unmatched bases: 11. The CDR3 has 17 residues. The germline CDR1 and CDR2 sequences are SGHTA and FQGNSA. In nucleotides, the CDR3 is TGTGCCAGCAGCTTTGGGATTAGCGGGAGGGCCTTAAATGAGCAGTTCTTC. Protein product: CASSFGISGRALNEQFF.

This chain links TRBV13 with TRBJ2-2; the D gene is possibly TRBD2 (5 bases). CDR1 is PRHDT, CDR2 FYEKMQ, per germline (reference sequence). CDR3 size: 12 residues. The ends were cut back, 6 bases at V and 8 bases at J, with 10 bases in the middle. For the CDR3, the DNA is TGTGCCAGCAGTCGAGGGAGAGGGGAGCTGTTTTTT. Its protein is CASSRGRGELFF. The variable domain in full, completed from reference TRBV13 and TRBJ2-2, reads AAGVIQSPRHLIKEKRETATLKCYPIPRHDTVYWYQQGPGQDPQFLISFYEKMQSDKGSIPDRFSAQQFSDYHSELNMSSLELGDSALYFCASSRGRGELFFGEGSRLTVL.

The chain couples TRBV5-6 to TRBJ1-1; 7 bases map to TRBD1. In germline, CDR1 is SGHDT, CDR2 YYEEEE. With 2 bases clipped from V and 0 bases from J, the junction kept 4 bases outside the gene matches. There are 15 residues in the CDR3. The CDR3 here is CASSLGGGMNTEAFF. As DNA, the CDR3 is TGTGCCAGCAGCTTAGGGGGCGGAATGAACACTGAAGCTTTCTTT.

This chain uses TRBV27 with TRBJ2-7, with 8 bases lining up with TRBD1. From germline, CDR1 is MNHEY and CDR2 SMNVEV (reference sequence). The CDR3 totals 14 residues. V gave up 7 bases and J gave up 5 bases; unmatched junction bases: 10. In nucleotides, the CDR3 is TGTGCCAGCAAAAGGACAGGGTCTAACCACGAGCAGTACTTC. This codes for CASKRTGSNHEQYF.

This clone was recorded only once. The chain uses TRBV9 and TRBJ2-7; 8 bases map to TRBD1. The CDR3 loop spans 15 amino acids. Losses at the gene ends were 3 bases for V and 3 bases for J; bases not matched to a gene: 8. Germline V gene lookup returns CDR1 SGDLS and CDR2 YYNGEE. The chain's CDR3 is CASSAGTGVFYEQYF. The CDR3 nucleotides are TGTGCCAGCAGCGCCGGGACAGGAGTCTTCTACGAGCAGTACTTC.

This clone was detected only once. J is TRBJ1-1 and V is TRBV11-2; 11 nucleotides align to TRBD1. The CDR3 is made up of 16 amino acids. J lost 3 bases, V lost 1 base, and 4 bases had no gene match. Germline V gives CDR1 SGHAT, CDR2 FQNNGV. The CDR3 spells CASSLGTGGPYTEAFF. The DNA of the CDR3 is TGTGCCAGCAGCTTAGGGACAGGGGGCCCTTACACTGAAGCTTTCTTT.

The gene calls are TRBV10-3 and TRBJ1-1; 9 bases line up with TRBD1. Germline V gives CDR1 ENHRY, CDR2 SYGVKD. V gave up 7 bases and J gave up 1 base; unmatched junction bases: 7. The CDR3 contains 15 residues. CDR3 nucleotides: TGTGCCATCAATCCGGGACAGGGTACGAACACTGAAGCTTTCTTT. Encoded protein: CAINPGQGTNTEAFF.

The chain couples TRBV7-9 to TRBJ2-3; 7 bases are a match to TRBD2. Germline V gene data show CDR1 as SEHNR and CDR2 as FQNEAQ (reference sequence). This CDR3 spans 15 amino acids. The trim removed 0 bases at V and 4 bases at J, leaving 4 bases unmatched. CDR3 coding DNA: TGTGCCAGCAGCTTAGCGGGAGGGCGGGCAGATACGCAGTATTTT. It translates to CASSLAGGRADTQYF.

The chain couples TRBV6-5 to TRBJ2-7; 8 nucleotides align to TRBD1. Germline-derived CDR1 and CDR2 are MNHEY and SVGAGI. CDR3 size: 16 residues. V shed 0 bases and J 3 bases; nucleotides not matched to a gene: 7. The CDR3, as DNA: TGTGCCAGCAGTTACTCGACCAGGGGGCATGTCTACGAGCAGTACTTC. Translating gives CASSYSTRGHVYEQYF.

The chain is built from TRBV19 and TRBJ1-1; D is ambiguous. The ends were cut back, 5 bases at V and 1 base at J, with 8 bases in the middle. CDR3 length: 13 amino acids. The germline gives CDR1 LNHDA, CDR2 SQIVND (reference sequence). CDR3 sequence reads: CASSPGKNTEAFF. As DNA, the CDR3 is TGTGCCAGTAGTCCCGGGAAGAACACTGAAGCTTTCTTT.

The chain uses TRBV19 and TRBJ2-5; 7 bases are a match to TRBD2. Germline CDR1 is LNHDA and CDR2 is SQIVND (reference sequence). This CDR3 is 13 amino acids long. V gave up 3 bases and J gave up 7 bases; unmatched junction bases: 5. CDR3 sequence (DNA): TGTGCCAGTAGTATCCGGGAGGAAGGGACCCAGTACTTC. It translates to CASSIREEGTQYF.

This chain links TRBV2 with TRBJ2-5, with TRBD1 matching over 10 bases. Losses at the gene ends were 4 bases for V and 4 bases for J; bases not matched to a gene: 6. The CDR3 is 15 amino acids. Germline assignment: CDR1 SNHLY and CDR2 FYNNEI. The CDR3 sequence is CASSGGTGDRETQYF. DNA of the CDR3: TGTGCCAGCAGTGGAGGGACAGGGGACAGAGAGACCCAGTACTTC.